Each of the 3 T cell receptor beta chains below was sequenced from the same sample in a study of blood T cell repertoires in COVID-19. Sequenced by immunoSEQ multiplex PCR; TCRdb stores in-frame clones only, minus some. Of about 320,000 clones in the sample, around 90% were seen once. Sequencing was done on a sample of PBMCs or T cells enriched from blood (not recorded which). The receptors were sampled from a woman in her 30s who had recovered from COVID-19.

J is TRBJ1-2 and V is TRBV19; TRBD1 agrees at 8 bases. J lost 3 bases, V lost 6 bases, and 6 bases had no gene match. The CDR3 covers 14 residues. Germline V gene sequence: CDR1 LNHDA, CDR2 SQIVND (reference sequence). The CDR3 DNA reads TGTGCCAGTAGCCTTAAGACAGGGGACTATGGCTACACCTTC. It codes for CASSLKTGDYGYTF.

The chain combines TRBV7-6 with TRBJ2-7; 8 bases align to TRBD1. J lost 6 bases, V lost 8 bases, and 3 bases had no gene match. This CDR3 comprises 11 residues. The V gene's germline CDR1 is SGHVS and CDR2 FNYEAQ. For the CDR3, the DNA is TGTGCCAGCGGAACAGGGGGCGAGCAGTACTTC. Its protein is CASGTGGEQYF.

The chain combines TRBV19 with TRBJ2-5, with a possible D match to TRBD1 (5 bases). The V end lost 3 bases, the J end lost 10 bases, and 12 bases lay between the germline ends. This CDR3 region has 12 residues. CDR1 is LNHDA, CDR2 SQIVND, per germline (reference sequence). The CDR3 coding sequence is TGTGCCAGTAGTATGGGGTTAGGGGTCCAGTACTTC. Its protein product is CASSMGLGVQYF. The full variable domain, in which reference TRBV19 and TRBJ2-5 provide the parts outside the CDR3, is DGGITQSPKYLFRKEGQNVTLSCEQNLNHDAMYWYRQDPGQGLRLIYYSQIVNDFQKGDIAEGYSVSREKKESFPLTVTSAQKNPTAFYLCASSMGLGVQYFGPGTRLLVL.